Reported below is one TCR beta chain. This record belongs to a study of OX40 agonist ivuxolimab in advanced cancers. Trimming cost V 3 bases and J 0 bases, with 15 bases left between them. The CDR3 has 15 residues. CDR1 SQVTM and CDR2 ANQGSEA come from the germline V gene. Only in-frame clones appear in the TCRdb table, and some are missing; sequencing was by immunoSEQ multiplex PCR. The table includes tens of thousands of clones, around 87% detected once. The source material was CD4+ or CD8+ T cells sorted from blood, sampled in a trial of the OX40 agonist ivuxolimab. V is TRBV29-1 and J is TRBJ2-7, with D unclear. This clonotype was sampled from an adult with an advanced solid tumor such as melanoma, head and neck, liver or kidney cancer. The chain's CDR3 is CSVEFGRSSSYEQYF. CDR3 coding DNA: TGCAGCGTTGAGTTTGGGCGGTCTAGCTCCTACGAGCAGTACTTC.